This is a list of T cell receptor beta chains from one sample in a study of shared clonotypes between healthy human individuals. The table came from immunoSEQ multiplex PCR; TCRdb's copy has only in-frame clones and leaves some out. Of 450,000 to 500,000 clones listed, about 85% are singletons. Specimen: PBMCs. These receptor sequences come from a woman aged 40 to 50 in good health. Some clones in this sample may be carry-over from other donors' samples. Both conserved end residues are part of each CDR3. Each record gives: J gene, V gene, D gene, clone size, CDR3 DNA, CDR3 protein. D genes are given only for firm matches. Part of the rows lack a size; the others show once, few, many or a class for expanded clones.

>TRBJ2-7|TRBV7-6|TRBD2|.
TGTGCCAGCAGCTTAGGGGGGAGGGCCAACTACGAGCAGTACTTC
CASSLGGRANYEQYF
>TRBJ1-1|TRBV5-4|.|.
TGTGCCAGCAGCTTGGAGGCAGGCGAAGCTTTCTTT
CASSLEAGEAFF
>TRBJ2-1|TRBV11-2|TRBD2|few
TGTGCCAGCAGCGGACGGACTAGCGGGAGTGAGCAGTTCTTC
CASSGRTSGSEQFF
>TRBJ1-4|TRBV30|.|.
TGTGCCTGGAGGCTCCGGGGGGCTAATGAAAAACTGTTTTTT
CAWRLRGANEKLFF
>TRBJ1-5|TRBV10-2|.|.
TGCGCCAGCAGTGAGTCTAGGGGGAATCAGCCCCAGCATTTT
CASSESRGNQPQHF
>TRBJ1-1|TRBV7-2|TRBD1|.
TGTGCCAGCAGCTTACAACAGGGGGCGATCACTGAAGCTTTCTTT
CASSLQQGAITEAFF
>TRBJ1-2|TRBV30|TRBD1|once
TGTGCCTGGAGTATTACAGGGGCAGCCTATGGCTACACCTTC
CAWSITGAAYGYTF
>TRBJ2-5|TRBV2|.|few
TGTGCCAGCAGTGCCCAGAAACAAGAGACCCAGTACTTC
CASSAQKQETQYF
>TRBJ2-3|TRBV2|TRBD2|.
TGTGCCAGCATGGAGCGGGACACAGATACGCAGTATTTT
CASMERDTDTQYF
>TRBJ1-3|TRBV30|TRBD1|.
TGTGCCTGGAGCCGGGCCGGGACAGCCGGAAACACCATATATTTT
CAWSRAGTAGNTIYF
>TRBJ1-6|TRBV11-2|TRBD1|many
TGTGCCAGCAGCTTAGACGGACAGGATAATTCACCCCTCCACTTT
CASSLDGQDNSPLHF
>TRBJ2-7|TRBV18|TRBD1|once
TGTGCCAGCTCACCAGGACAGGCGACTTCCTACGAGCAGTACTTC
CASSPGQATSYEQYF
>TRBJ2-4|TRBV5-4|TRBD1|.
TGTGCCAGCAGTACCGGGACAGGGGGCGTAATAGACATTCAGTACTTC
CASSTGTGGVIDIQYF
>TRBJ2-7|TRBV7-9|.|.
TGTGCCAGCACCCCCCGGCAGGGTCAGCCCTACGAGCAGTACTTC
CASTPRQGQPYEQYF
>TRBJ2-1|TRBV6-4|TRBD2|.
TGTGCCAGCAGTTCATCAGCGGGCCGGGGGGGCAATGAGCAGTTCTTC
CASSSSAGRGGNEQFF
>TRBJ2-7|TRBV13|.|.
TGTGCCAGCAGCTTAGGCCCCAGGCTCTCTTCCTACGAGCAGTACTTC
CASSLGPRLSSYEQYF
>TRBJ2-7|TRBV30|TRBD1|.
TGTGCCTGGAGTATCGGACAGGGTGCTTTGCAGTACTTC
CAWSIGQGALQYF
>TRBJ1-2|TRBV11-2|.|.
TGTGCCAGCAGCTCCCGGCCCTATGGCTACACCTTC
CASSSRPYGYTF
>TRBJ2-3|TRBV15|TRBD1|.
TGTGCCACCAGCGCCCCCTACGACAGGGGGAGCACAGATACGCAGTATTTT
CATSAPYDRGSTDTQYF
>TRBJ2-1|TRBV6-4|.|few
TGTGCCAGCAGTGAACGTGGGGGCGACTACAATGAGCAGTTCTTC
CASSERGGDYNEQFF
>TRBJ2-3|TRBV10-3|.|.
TGTGCCATCAGTGACCCCGCCGCGAATACGCAGTATTTT
CAISDPAANTQYF
>TRBJ1-1|TRBV19|TRBD1|.
TGTGCCAGTAGTCTGGGACAGGGGACGAACACTGAAGCTTTCTTT
CASSLGQGTNTEAFF
>TRBJ2-1|TRBV10-3|TRBD2|.
TGTGCCATCAGTACCCTATGGGATAGGACTAGCGGGACCTACAATGAGCAGTTCTTC
CAISTLWDRTSGTYNEQFF
>TRBJ2-1|TRBV11-3|TRBD2|.
TGTGCCAGCAGCTTAGAGGGGGCCTCCGGGACTAGGACTTACAATGAGCAGTTCTTC
CASSLEGASGTRTYNEQFF
>TRBJ2-2|TRBV7-6|.|.
TGTGCCAGCAGCTCGGGACCGATAAACACCGGGGAGCTGTTTTTT
CASSSGPINTGELFF
>TRBJ1-2|TRBV2|TRBD1|many
TGTGCCAGCAGTGACCCCCTCGGGAAGGCGCCCGTCAGGGGGGGCTACACCTTC
CASSDPLGKAPVRGGYTF
>TRBJ1-3|TRBV29-1|.|.
TGCAGCGTTGAAGATTGGCCAGGGGTCGGAAACACCATATATTTT
CSVEDWPGVGNTIYF
>TRBJ1-2|TRBV28|.|once
TGTGCCAGCAGTTTACAGATGGGAGGCTACACCTTC
CASSLQMGGYTF
>TRBJ2-2|TRBV9|.|.
TGTGCCAGCAGCTTGGACAGTAATAAGGCCGGGGAGCTGTTTTTT
CASSLDSNKAGELFF
>TRBJ2-5|TRBV4-1|TRBD1|once
TGCGCCAGCAGCCCGGGACAGGGGAGGCGGGAGACCCAGTACTTC
CASSPGQGRRETQYF
>TRBJ2-5|TRBV19|.|.
TGTGCCAGTAGTGATACAGGGTTAGAGACCCAGTACTTC
CASSDTGLETQYF
>TRBJ1-4|TRBV5-1|.|.
TGCGCCAGCGGGGTCGTAAATATGGAAAAACTGTTTTTT
CASGVVNMEKLFF
>TRBJ1-1|TRBV11-3|.|.
TGTGCCAGCAGCTTAGACTCCGGGGACACTGAAGCTTTCTTT
CASSLDSGDTEAFF
>TRBJ1-5|TRBV4-2|.|.
TGTGCCAGCAGCCAAGGTCAGGGGACTTATAGCAATCAGCCCCAGCATTTT
CASSQGQGTYSNQPQHF
>TRBJ2-7|TRBV19|.|.
TGTGCCAGTAGTATCCGGCAGGGGACCTACGAGCAGTACTTC
CASSIRQGTYEQYF
>TRBJ2-5|TRBV4-2|TRBD2|.
TGTGCCAGCAGCCCGATACTAGCGGGAGGGCCGGGGAGTCGAGTAGAGACCCAGTACTTC
CASSPILAGGPGSRVETQYF
>TRBJ2-7|TRBV29-1|TRBD1|.
TGCAGCGCCGAGGGTTGTGGGACAGGAATACCCCCCAACTACGAGCAGTACTTC
CSAEGCGTGIPPNYEQYF
>TRBJ2-1|TRBV11-3|.|.
TGTGCCAGCAGCTTAGATGCGGGATTTTCCCATGAGCAGTTCTTC
CASSLDAGFSHEQFF
>TRBJ2-5|TRBV7-8|TRBD1|.
TGTGCCAGCAGCCGTCGGACAGGAAGCCAAGAGACCCAGTACTTC
CASSRRTGSQETQYF
>TRBJ2-1|TRBV18|.|.
TGTGCCAGCTCACCCCCAACTAGCTTCGGGGACAATGAGCAGTTCTTC
CASSPPTSFGDNEQFF